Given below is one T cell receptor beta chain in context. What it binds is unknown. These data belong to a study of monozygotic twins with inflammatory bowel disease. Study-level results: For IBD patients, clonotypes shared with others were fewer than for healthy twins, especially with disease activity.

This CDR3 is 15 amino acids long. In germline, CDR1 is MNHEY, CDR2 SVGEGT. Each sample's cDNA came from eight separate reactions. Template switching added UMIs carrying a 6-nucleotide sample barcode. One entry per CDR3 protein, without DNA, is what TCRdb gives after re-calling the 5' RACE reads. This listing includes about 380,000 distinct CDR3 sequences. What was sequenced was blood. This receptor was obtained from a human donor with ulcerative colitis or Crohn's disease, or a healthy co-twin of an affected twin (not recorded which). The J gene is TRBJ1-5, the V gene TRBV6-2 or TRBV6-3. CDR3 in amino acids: CASSYHDWGNQPQHF.